Listed below are T cell receptor beta chains from one sample, sequenced in a study of cytomegalovirus exposure and HLA in healthy donors. Generated by immunoSEQ multiplex PCR, the TCRdb table keeps only in-frame clones and is missing some. In the table there are approximately 70,000 clones, approximately 63% of which are singletons. The sequencing input was PBMCs. The receptor set was obtained from a woman between 45 and 60 years old in good health and CMV-seropositive. Both conserved end residues are part of each CDR3. D genes are given only for firm matches. Not all rows give a size; the values are once, few, many and, for expanded clones, a class.

TRBV29-1	TRBJ2-2	NA	NA	TGCAGCGTGGTGACAGGTGCCACTGGCGGGGAGCTGTTTTTT	CSVVTGATGGELFF
TRBV5-1	TRBJ1-3	NA	TRBD1	TGCGCCAGCAGCTTGGACAGGGGGGCTGGAAACACCATATATTTT	CASSLDRGAGNTIYF
TRBV4-2	TRBJ2-2	NA	NA	TGTGCCAGCAGCCAAGACTACTTAGGGGCCGGGGAGCTGTTTTTT	CASSQDYLGAGELFF
TRBV7-2	TRBJ2-3	NA	NA	TGTGCCAGCAGCTTAGCTCGGGATACGCAGTATTTT	CASSLARDTQYF
TRBV5-1	TRBJ2-7	NA	NA	TGCGCCACCCGGGACTCCTCCTACGAGCAGTACTTC	CATRDSSYEQYF
TRBV5-1	TRBJ2-1	NA	NA	TGCGCCAGCAGCTTCGCGGGGGCGGCCAATGAGCAGTTCTTC	CASSFAGAANEQFF
TRBV7-2	TRBJ2-1	NA	TRBD2	TGTGCCAGCAGCTTTAGCGGGGGAGTTTACAATGAGCAGTTCTTC	CASSFSGGVYNEQFF
TRBV28	TRBJ1-2	NA	NA	TGTGCCAGCAGCCTACAACTTGAGGGTAATGGCTACACCTTC	CASSLQLEGNGYTF
TRBV7-2	TRBJ2-5	few	TRBD2	TGTGCCAGCAGCTTCGGGGGGGGAGAGACCCAGTACTTC	CASSFGGGETQYF
TRBV5-1	TRBJ2-7	NA	NA	TGCGCCAGCAGCGAGGACACCTACGAGCAGTACTTC	CASSEDTYEQYF
TRBV6-1	TRBJ2-4	NA	TRBD1	TGTGCCAGCAGCATGGACAGGGCAGCCAAAAACATTCAGTACTTC	CASSMDRAAKNIQYF
TRBV7-9	TRBJ1-2	few	NA	TGTGCCAGCAGCTCAGACACTCGACAGGCCCCCTTC	CASSSDTRQAPF
TRBV5-4	TRBJ2-7	few	NA	TGTGCCAGCAGCTCCCCCCAGGGGCCGGGCGAGCAGTACTTC	CASSSPQGPGEQYF
TRBV6-5	TRBJ2-2	NA	NA	TGTGCCAGCAGTACCCAGCGGAACACCGGGGAGCTGTTTTTT	CASSTQRNTGELFF
TRBV18	TRBJ2-5	NA	TRBD2	TGTGCCAGCTCACCACCGACTAGCGGGAGGGCCGAGACCCAGTACTTC	CASSPPTSGRAETQYF
TRBV6-1	TRBJ1-5	few	TRBD1	TGTGCCAGCAGCCGGACAGGGGGCCAGCCCCAGCATTTT	CASSRTGGQPQHF
TRBV30	TRBJ1-1	NA	TRBD1	TGTGCCGCCGAGGGACAGACGAACACTGAAGCTTTCTTT	CAAEGQTNTEAFF
TRBV19	TRBJ1-4	NA	NA	TGTGCCAGTAGTATTAGTGCTAATGAAAAACTGTTTTTT	CASSISANEKLFF
TRBV6-1	TRBJ2-1	NA	NA	TGTGCCAGCAGTCTGGCAGGGGAGATTCCCAGGCCCGTTTTCTTC	CASSLAGEIPRPVFF
TRBV9	TRBJ2-3	NA	TRBD2	TGTGCCAGCAGGATGGGACTAGCATCAGATACGCAGTATTTT	CASRMGLASDTQYF
TRBV19	TRBJ2-7	NA	TRBD2	TGTGCCAGTAGTGTTGGGACGACTAGCATCTACGAGCAGTACTTC	CASSVGTTSIYEQYF
TRBV27	TRBJ2-2	NA	NA	TGTGCCAGCAGTACGACGGGCACCGGGGAGCTGTTTTTT	CASSTTGTGELFF
TRBV5-1	TRBJ1-5	NA	TRBD1	TGCGCCAGCAGCTTTTCAGGGGGTGGCAATCAGCCCCAGCATTTT	CASSFSGGGNQPQHF
TRBV21-1	TRBJ1-2	NA	NA	TGTGCCAGCAGCAAAGACAACAACTATGGCTACACCTTC	CASSKDNNYGYTF
TRBV7-2	TRBJ2-3	NA	NA	TGTGCCAGCAGCCCGGACTACTCTAGCACAGATACGCAGTATTTT	CASSPDYSSTDTQYF
TRBV28	TRBJ1-2	NA	NA	TGTGCCAGCAGATTAATGGCGGGAAACGGTGGCTACACCTTC	CASRLMAGNGGYTF
TRBV5-1	TRBJ2-5	NA	TRBD2	TGCGCCAGCAGCGGGGCGGGAGACCGAGAGACCCAGTACTTC	CASSGAGDRETQYF
TRBV11-1	TRBJ1-4	NA	NA	TGTGCCAGCAGCCAGGCCGCTAATGAAAAACTGTTTTTT	CASSQAANEKLFF
TRBV6-4	TRBJ2-3	few	NA	TGTGCCAGCAGGGCCACCCAAAGCACAGATACGCAGTATTTT	CASRATQSTDTQYF
TRBV6-7	TRBJ1-5	NA	TRBD1	TGTGCCAGCAGCTCCGGGACAGGGTATGGACAGCCCCAGCATTTT	CASSSGTGYGQPQHF
TRBV7-2	TRBJ2-1	NA	NA	TGTGCCAGCAGCCCTACCCCCTCCCATCTAGTGGGCAATGAGCAGTTCTTC	CASSPTPSHLVGNEQFF
TRBV5-1	TRBJ2-3	NA	NA	TGCGCCAGCAGCCGCCAGCGCCGGGAGTCAGATACGCAGTATTTT	CASSRQRRESDTQYF
TRBV5-4	TRBJ2-7	NA	TRBD2	TGTGCCAGCAGCTTGGGTGTTACTAGCGGTACCTACGAGCAGTACTTC	CASSLGVTSGTYEQYF
TRBV6-5	TRBJ1-2	NA	NA	TGTGCCAGCACCCCTTCGTCGCAGTTTTACTATGGCTACACCTTC	CASTPSSQFYYGYTF
TRBV4-3	TRBJ2-7	NA	TRBD2	TGCGCCAGCAGCCAAACTGGCGGGGGAATTTACGAGCAGTACTTC	CASSQTGGGIYEQYF
TRBV4-1	TRBJ2-4	many	TRBD2	TGCGCCAGCAGCCAAGAGGCCCCGCGGGGGGTGGGAAACATTCAGTACTTC	CASSQEAPRGVGNIQYF
TRBV19	TRBJ2-3	few	TRBD2	TGTGCCAGTAGTCCCACTAGCGGGAGGGCAGATACGCAGTATTTT	CASSPTSGRADTQYF
TRBV4-2	TRBJ2-5	NA	NA	TGTGCCAGCAGCCAAGATGCTAGATCTCAACAGACCCAGTACTTC	CASSQDARSQQTQYF
TRBV10-2	TRBJ2-1	NA	NA	TGCGCCAGCAGTGAGTCGAATGGGGGGTACAATGAGCAGTTCTTC	CASSESNGGYNEQFF
TRBV29-1	TRBJ2-7	NA	TRBD1	TGCAGCGTTGAATTGACGGACAGGGCCTACGAGCAGTACTTC	CSVELTDRAYEQYF
TRBV27	TRBJ2-7	few	NA	TGTGCCAGCCGAAGAGTCCCACTGCCCCGCCTGGACGAGCAGTACTTC	CASRRVPLPRLDEQYF
TRBV11-2	TRBJ2-3	NA	NA	TGTGCCAGCACCACATTGAGCACAGATACGCAGTATTTT	CASTTLSTDTQYF
TRBV7-2	TRBJ2-3	NA	TRBD1	TGTGCCAGCAGCCAGGGACAGGATAGGGCAGATACGCAGTATTTT	CASSQGQDRADTQYF
TRBV2	TRBJ2-1	NA	TRBD2	TGTGCCAGCGGGGGGACTAGCGCGGACAATGAGCAGTTCTTC	CASGGTSADNEQFF
TRBV5-1	TRBJ2-5	few	NA	TGCGCCAGCAGCCCGGCAACAGCGGCCCAAGAGACCCAGTACTTC	CASSPATAAQETQYF
TRBV12-5	TRBJ2-2	NA	NA	TGTGCTAGTGGTTTGGAGCTCGACACCGGGGAGCTGTTTTTT	CASGLELDTGELFF
TRBV4-3	TRBJ1-1	NA	NA	TGCGCCAGCAGCCAAGGTACAGGGTTTCTGGCTGAAGCTTTCTTT	CASSQGTGFLAEAFF
TRBV7-2	TRBJ2-1	few	TRBD2	TGTGCCAGCAGCGCCGCGAGGAGCGGGAACAATGAGCAGTTCTTC	CASSAARSGNNEQFF
TRBV9	TRBJ1-4	NA	TRBD1	TGTGCCAGCAGCGTAGGGACAGGGGGCCAGGAAAAACTGTTTTTT	CASSVGTGGQEKLFF
TRBV6-5	TRBJ2-7	NA	NA	TGTGCCAGCAGTTACGGCCTTACCGTCACCTACGAGCAGTACTTC	CASSYGLTVTYEQYF
TRBV29-1	TRBJ2-7	NA	TRBD1	TGCAGCGTAAGTCAGGGGGCCTACGAGCAGTACTTC	CSVSQGAYEQYF
TRBV5-4	TRBJ2-2	NA	TRBD2	TGTGCCAGCAGCTTTCTAGCGGGGGTCACCGGGGAGCTGTTTTTT	CASSFLAGVTGELFF
TRBV23-1	TRBJ1-2	NA	NA	TGCGCCAGCAGTCAATCGAGCGGGTCTAGCTATGGCTACACCTTC	CASSQSSGSSYGYTF
TRBV5-8	TRBJ1-4	NA	NA	TGTGCCAGCAGCTTAGGACAGTTGTCCGGTGGGGAAAAACTGTTTTTT	CASSLGQLSGGEKLFF